One sample yielded the 9 T cell receptor beta chains listed below, sequenced in a study of blood T cell repertoires in COVID-19. The repertoire was sequenced with immunoSEQ multiplex PCR; TCRdb's copy has only in-frame clones and lacks some. This table has some 200,000 clones, about four fifths appearing once. The sample comprised peripheral blood. These receptors originate from a woman aged 80 or over with acute or convalescent COVID-19.

The rearrangement links TRBV29-1 to TRBJ2-3; 15 bases agree with TRBD2. The CDR3 has 15 residues. V trimming: 8 bases; J trimming: 10 bases; junction bases outside the gene matches: 13. Germline V CDR1 and CDR2: SQVTM, ANQGSEA. The CDR3 DNA reads as TGCAGCTCAGAAGATGGGACTAGCGGGAGGACCGCGCAGTATTTT. The encoded protein is CSSEDGTSGRTAQYF.

The chain links TRBV7-3 to TRBJ2-6; 8 bases align to TRBD1. V shed 6 bases, J shed 0 bases, and the junction held 7 bases outside the gene matches. CDR3 size: 17 residues. The germline V gene has CDR1 SGHTA and CDR2 FQGTGA. The CDR3 loop is CASSFGQGFSGANVLTF. CDR3 DNA sequence: TGTGCCAGCAGTTTCGGACAGGGATTCTCTGGGGCCAACGTCCTGACTTTC.

The V gene is TRBV6-6, the J gene TRBJ2-7; 7 bases are shared with TRBD2. Germline CDR1 MNHNY, CDR2 SVGAGI (reference sequence). V shed 0 bases and J 2 bases; nucleotides not matched to a gene: 7. The CDR3 has 16 residues. CDR3 in DNA: TGTGCCAGCAGTTACTCGGCCGGGACTACCCCCTACGAGCAGTACTTC. Protein sequence: CASSYSAGTTPYEQYF.

In its sample, this clone was seen once. The J gene is TRBJ2-3, the V gene TRBV7-3; 12 bases are shared with TRBD2. The germline V gene has CDR1 SGHTA and CDR2 FQGTGA. The trim removed 2 bases at V and 1 base at J, leaving 1 base unmatched. CDR3 length: 16 residues. CDR3 sequence reads: CASSLLAGGGTDTQYF. CDR3 coding DNA: TGTGCCAGCAGCTTACTAGCGGGGGGGGGCACAGATACGCAGTATTTT. Full variable domain (missing parts from reference TRBV7-3 and TRBJ2-3): GAGVSQTPSNKVTEKGKYVELRCDPISGHTALYWYRQSLGQGPEFLIYFQGTGAADDSGLPNDRFFAVRPEGSVSTLKIQRTERGDSAVYLCASSLLAGGGTDTQYFGPGTRLTVL.

This chain uses TRBV9 with TRBJ2-3; D might be TRBD2 (6 bases). The CDR3 has 14 residues. Trimming pared 4 bases from V and 5 bases from J, leaving 14 bases between. The germline gives CDR1 SGDLS, CDR2 YYNGEE. The CDR3 sequence is CASSYGEVRDTQYF. CDR3 nucleotide sequence: TGTGCCAGCAGCTACGGGGAGGTCCGAGATACGCAGTATTTT.

This chain joins TRBV29-1 and TRBJ2-2; 8 bases line up with TRBD1. Per the germline V gene, CDR1 is SQVTM and CDR2 is ANQGSEA. V gave up 4 bases and J gave up 2 bases; unmatched junction bases: 3. This CDR3 is 14 amino acids long. The CDR3 coding sequence is TGCAGCGTTGGGCAGGGGGCAAACACCGGGGAGCTGTTTTTT. Amino acid sequence: CSVGQGANTGELFF.

The V call is TRBV4-1, the J call TRBJ2-1; TRBD2 matches 8 bases. V shed 3 bases and J 1 base; nucleotides not matched to a gene: 5. The CDR3 sequence is 16 residues long. Looked up from germline, CDR1 is MGHRA and CDR2 is YSYEKL. DNA of the CDR3: TGCGCCAGCAGCCACGTTAGCGGGGAGTCCTACAATGAGCAGTTCTTC. This codes for CASSHVSGESYNEQFF.

The chain joins TRBV11-3 to TRBJ2-2, with 11 bases lining up with TRBD2. The V gene's germline CDR1 is SGHNT and CDR2 YENEEA. Trimming removed 1 base from V and 3 bases from J; junction bases left unmatched: 4. The CDR3 consists of 17 residues. CDR3 DNA: TGTGCCAGCAGCTTAGGGCTAGCGGGAGGCGACACCGGGGAGCTGTTTTTT. This gives the protein CASSLGLAGGDTGELFF.

The chain employs TRBV6-5 and TRBJ2-1, with 7 bases identical to TRBD2. V lost 2 bases, J lost 5 bases, and 9 bases stayed unmatched. Germline values: CDR1 MNHEY, CDR2 SVGAGI. The CDR3 contains 16 residues. For the CDR3, the DNA is TGTGCCAGCAGTTACGTTGGGGGGGAGGCCCACAATGAGCAGTTCTTC. Protein: CASSYVGGEAHNEQFF.